These 25 T cell receptor beta chains originate from one sample sequenced in a study of siplizumab effects on memory and regulatory T cells. Sequencing used immunoSEQ multiplex PCR; TCRdb keeps in-frame clones, though not all of them. The sample has some 100,000 clones; around 94% are singletons. The sequenced sample was Tregs sorted from blood. Source of these receptors: a human donor in good health.

The chain links TRBV6-1 to TRBJ1-1, with D possibly being TRBD1 (5 bases). CDR1 and CDR2 from the germline V gene are MNHNS and SASEGT. V lost 5 bases and J 7 bases, leaving 14 bases between the germline ends. CDR3 size: 13 residues. As DNA, the CDR3 is TGTGCCAGCAGTAGACAAAGGGACGGTGAAGCTTTCTTT. Its protein product is CASSRQRDGEAFF.

The gene calls are TRBV7-8 and TRBJ2-7; 7 bases match TRBD2. V trimming: 5 bases; J trimming: 3 bases; junction bases outside the gene matches: 13. Germline loops: CDR1 SGHVS, CDR2 FQNEAQ. This CDR3 contains 16 residues. The CDR3 DNA reads as TGTGCCAGCAGCCGAACTGGCGGAGCGGGATTCTACGAGCAGTACTTC. Residues: CASSRTGGAGFYEQYF.

CDR3 residues: CASSPGQGFSYEQYF. For the CDR3, the DNA is TGTGCCAGCTCACCGGGACAGGGCTTCTCCTACGAGCAGTACTTC. The chain combines TRBV18 with TRBJ2-7; 9 bases are shared with TRBD1. There are 15 residues in the CDR3. CDR1 and CDR2 (germline): KGHSH, LQKENI. Trimming cost V 3 bases and J 0 bases; bases outside gene matches: 3.

This chain connects TRBV4-2 to TRBJ2-3; the D is unclear. This CDR3 region has 14 residues. Germline lookup yields CDR1 LGHNA and CDR2 YNFKEQ. V lost 0 bases and J 2 bases, leaving 6 bases between the germline ends. The CDR3 bases are TGTGCCAGCAGCCAAGATCGAGTCACAGATACGCAGTATTTT. Translation: CASSQDRVTDTQYF.

This chain joins TRBV28 and TRBJ1-5; D ambiguous. CDR1 and CDR2 (germline): MDHEN, SYDVKM. V shed 6 bases and J shed 6 bases, with 12 bases lying between them. The CDR3 has 13 amino acids. CDR3 sequence: CASRSLGFQPQHF. The CDR3 nucleotides read TGTGCCAGCAGGTCGCTAGGTTTTCAGCCCCAGCATTTT.

The chain has TRBV23-1 and TRBJ2-7; the D gene is possibly TRBD2 (6 bases). TRBV23-1 is filed as an ORF, its function uncertain. This CDR3 contains 14 residues. V lost 7 bases, J lost 2 bases, and 15 bases lay in between. In DNA form, the CDR3 reads TGCGCCAGCAACCCTACAGGAGGGACCTACGAGCAGTACTTC. Translated: CASNPTGGTYEQYF.

The rearrangement uses TRBV18 and TRBJ1-1; D uncertain. Looked up from germline, CDR1 is KGHSH and CDR2 is LQKENI. Deletions cut 4 bases from V and 1 base from J, with 7 bases between. This CDR3 has 13 amino acids. The CDR3: CASSLTRNTEAFF. The DNA for the CDR3 is TGTGCCAGCTCACTTACGAGGAACACTGAAGCTTTCTTT.

The table lists this clone with a count of one. The chain has TRBV9 and TRBJ2-1; D is unclear. The CDR3 sequence is 15 residues long. Trimming shortened V by 3 bases and J by 4 bases, and 14 bases separated the two germline ends. Germline lookup yields CDR1 SGDLS and CDR2 YYNGEE. The CDR3: CASSGFWTGYNEQFF. The CDR3 coding sequence is TGTGCCAGCAGCGGATTTTGGACGGGTTACAATGAGCAGTTCTTC.

The chain uses TRBV27 and TRBJ2-4; possibly TRBD2 for D (6 bases). Germline-derived CDR1 and CDR2 are MNHEY and SMNVEV (reference sequence). There are 17 residues in the CDR3. V lost 5 bases and J lost 1, with 18 bases in between. CDR3 in amino acids: CASSPILAPSAKNIQYF. CDR3 DNA: TGTGCCAGCAGTCCGATACTAGCTCCATCCGCCAAAAACATTCAGTACTTC.

This chain uses TRBV7-9 with TRBJ2-1; no definite D call. The length of the CDR3 is 13 residues. Trimming took 3 bases from V and 5 from J, leaving 8 bases between them. CDR1 is SEHNR, CDR2 FQNEAQ, per germline (reference sequence). The CDR3 DNA reads as TGTGCCAGCAGCTTCCTTCTAAACAATGAGCAGTTCTTC. Its protein product is CASSFLLNNEQFF.

On this clone: At the DNA level, this CDR3 is encoded by other sequences in the same sample as well. This chain uses TRBV7-2 with TRBJ2-7; D not certain. Trimming shortened V by 3 bases and J by 3 bases, and 3 bases separated the two germline ends. Per germline, CDR1 SGHTA and CDR2 FQGNSA. The CDR3 covers 11 residues. CDR3 amino acids: CASSLVYEQYF. The CDR3, as DNA: TGTGCCAGCAGCTTGGTCTACGAGCAGTACTTC.

CDR3 nucleotide sequence: TGTGCCAGCAGCTTAGTTGTTTACGGCGGGAGCCTCTATGGCTACACCTTC. This sequence encodes CASSLVVYGGSLYGYTF. The rearrangement uses TRBV7-3 and TRBJ1-2; D is unclear. The CDR3 extends over 17 amino acids. Trimming left V 2 bases short and J 4 bases short, with 20 bases between. CDR1 is SGHTA, CDR2 FQGTGA, per germline.

The chain uses TRBV5-5 and TRBJ2-6; D not certain. Germline CDR1 reads SGHKS; CDR2 reads YYEKEE (reference sequence). The CDR3 sequence is 13 residues long. Trimming shortened V by 2 bases and J by 4 bases, and 4 bases separated the two germline ends. The CDR3 loop is CASSLTGANVLTF. In nucleotides, the CDR3 is TGTGCCAGCAGCTTAACCGGGGCCAACGTCCTGACTTTC.

The chain joins TRBV18 to TRBJ2-4; no firm D call. Trimming took off 3 bases at V and 0 bases at J, with 6 bases between the two ends. Germline CDR1 reads KGHSH; CDR2 reads LQKENI. The CDR3 has 14 residues. CDR3: CASSPTLAKNIQYF. As DNA, the CDR3 is TGTGCCAGCTCACCCACTTTAGCCAAAAACATTCAGTACTTC.

The chain links TRBV5-1 to TRBJ2-7, with 8 bases aligning to TRBD1. Germline CDR1 SGHRS, CDR2 YFSETQ. V lost 4 bases, J lost 2 bases, and 2 bases stayed unmatched. CDR3 length: 13 amino acids. CDR3 sequence: CASSPGGAYEQYF. CDR3 sequence (DNA): TGCGCCAGCAGCCCAGGGGGCGCCTACGAGCAGTACTTC.

A single count supports this clone. The chain recombines TRBV18 with TRBJ1-5, with 8 bases that match TRBD1. CDR1 KGHSH and CDR2 LQKENI come from the germline V gene. With 3 bases clipped from V and 1 base from J, the junction kept 14 bases outside the gene matches. The CDR3 runs to 19 residues. CDR3 amino acids: CASSPGQGSAMHSNQPQHF. Written as DNA, the CDR3 is TGTGCCAGCTCACCTGGACAGGGATCAGCCATGCACAGCAATCAGCCCCAGCATTTT. The full variable domain, its missing parts supplied by reference TRBV18 and TRBJ1-5, is NAGVMQNPRHLVRRRGQEARLRCSPMKGHSHVYWYRQLPEEGLKFMVYLQKENIIDESGMPKERFSAEFPKEGPSILRIQQVVRGDSAAYFCASSPGQGSAMHSNQPQHFGDGTRLSIL.

V is TRBV5-4 and J is TRBJ2-1, with 9 bases lining up with TRBD2. Germline CDR1 reads SGHNT; CDR2 reads YYREEE (reference sequence). The CDR3 contains 15 residues. After removal of 1 base from V and 5 bases from J, the junction contained 4 bases not matched to a gene. Here the CDR3 reads CASSLIGGRDNEQFF. The CDR3 DNA reads as TGTGCCAGCAGCTTGATAGGCGGGAGGGACAATGAGCAGTTCTTC.

The V and J genes are TRBV18 and TRBJ2-7; TRBD2 might be the D (5 bases). Looked up from germline, CDR1 is KGHSH and CDR2 is LQKENI. The CDR3 totals 15 residues. V lost 1 base to trimming and J lost 1 base, with 11 bases between them. In nucleotides, the CDR3 is TGTGCCAGCTCACCACGTCCCCGGGAATCCTACGAGCAGTACTTC. Its protein product is CASSPRPRESYEQYF. The full variable domain, rest sourced from reference TRBV18 and TRBJ2-7, is NAGVMQNPRHLVRRRGQEARLRCSPMKGHSHVYWYRQLPEEGLKFMVYLQKENIIDESGMPKERFSAEFPKEGPSILRIQQVVRGDSAAYFCASSPRPRESYEQYFGPGTRLTVT.

V usage is TRBV9 and J usage is TRBJ1-1; 11 positions match TRBD1. V lost 3 bases to trimming and J lost 4 bases; unmatched junction nucleotides: 5. This CDR3 has 15 amino acids. The V gene's germline CDR1 is SGDLS and CDR2 YYNGEE. CDR3 loop: CASSGGQGGVTEAFF. CDR3 coding DNA: TGTGCCAGCAGCGGGGGACAGGGGGGAGTCACTGAAGCTTTCTTT. Variable domain in full (rest from reference TRBV9 and TRBJ1-1): DSGVTQTPKHLITATGQRVTLRCSPRSGDLSVYWYQQSLDQGLQFLIQYYNGEERAKGNILERFSAQQFPDLHSELNLSSLELGDSALYFCASSGGQGGVTEAFFGQGTRLTVV.

The chain uses TRBV10-3 and TRBJ2-2, with 7 nucleotides matching TRBD1. CDR3 size: 14 residues. Trimming took 10 bases from V and 7 from J; bases not matched to a gene: 12. Germline-derived CDR1 and CDR2 are ENHRY and SYGVKD. The CDR3 DNA reads TGTGCCACTCTAGGGGGCAGGGTCATCGGGGAGCTGTTTTTT. Amino acid sequence: CATLGGRVIGELFF.

This clone counts as medium-sized. This chain links TRBV18 with TRBJ2-7, with a possible D match to TRBD2 (6 bases). V dropped 0 bases and J dropped 4 bases, with 19 bases sitting between them. The CDR3 consists of 17 residues. Germline loops: CDR1 KGHSH, CDR2 LQKENI. The CDR3 DNA sequence: TGTGCCAGCTCACCACCCCCGGGAGTATCGGGACGGTACGAGCAGTACTTC. Translated, it gives CASSPPPGVSGRYEQYF.

The chain joins TRBV11-3 to TRBJ2-2; D is undetermined. Germline V CDR1 and CDR2: SGHNT, YENEEA. Trimming took 0 bases from V and 6 from J, leaving 8 bases between them. CDR3 length: 14 residues. The chain's CDR3 is CASSLEFRAGELFF. CDR3 nucleotide sequence: TGTGCCAGCAGCTTAGAGTTCCGGGCCGGGGAGCTGTTTTTT.

The chain couples TRBV28 to TRBJ2-3; D call uncertain. The CDR3 has 14 amino acids. In germline, CDR1 is MDHEN, CDR2 SYDVKM. Trimming removed 8 bases from V and 2 bases from J, with 14 bases in between. The CDR3 DNA reads TGTGCCAGCTCCTGGCGTCGAGTCACAGATACGCAGTATTTT. Its protein product is CASSWRRVTDTQYF.

This chain links TRBV6-1 with TRBJ1-5, with D possibly TRBD1 on 5 matching bases. The CDR3 runs to 14 residues. Germline V lookup: CDR1 MNHNS, CDR2 SASEGT. With 3 bases removed from V and 7 bases from J, the gap between germline ends came to 13 bases. The CDR3 region has the DNA TGTGCCAGCAGTGAGACCACCTGGGGGCAGCCCCAGCATTTT. It translates to CASSETTWGQPQHF.

This clone has only a few counts. The V and J genes are TRBV30 and TRBJ2-3; D unclear. The germline CDR1 and CDR2 sequences are GTSNPN and SVGIG (reference sequence). The germline V and J ends were trimmed by 3 bases and 5 bases, with 15 bases remaining between them. The CDR3 has 14 amino acids. CDR3 residues: CAWSPTSGLDTQYF. The DNA for the CDR3 is TGTGCCTGGAGCCCGACGTCGGGCCTAGATACGCAGTATTTT.